These 21 T cell receptor beta chains came from one sample sequenced in a study of T cell clonality in common variable immunodeficiency. Measured with immunoSEQ multiplex PCR; TCRdb has only the in-frame clones, and not every one. This repertoire holds 30,000 or so clones, and none appear only once. Sequenced sample: peripheral blood mononuclear cells. Source of these receptors: a person between 18 and 69 years old in good health.

This clone was seen repeatedly, ten times or more. The CDR3 goes on 3 residues after the read ends, and that part is filled in from the germline J gene. V is TRBV19 and J is TRBJ2-3, with TRBD2 identical over 13 bases. Germline V lookup: CDR1 LNHDA, CDR2 SQIVND (reference sequence). This CDR3 spans 15 amino acids. Incomplete CDR3 DNA: TGTGCCAGTACCCCGACTAGCGGGGGGAGAGAGACG. Its translation is CASTPTSGGRET. The whole CDR3 sequence is CASTPTSGGRETQYF.

Note on this clone: The CDR3 goes on 3 residues after the read ends, and that part is filled in from the germline J gene. The chain joins TRBV2 to TRBJ1-4; a weak D match, TRBD1 (5 bases). The CDR3 has 16 amino acids. Trimming shortened V by 5 bases and J by 8 bases, and 21 bases separated the two germline ends. Germline lookup yields CDR1 SNHLY and CDR2 FYNNEI. The CDR3 DNA, read in part, is TGTGCCAGCAGTTATCCGGGACTCCGGCCGGGGGAAAAA. Translated, it gives CASSYPGLRPGEK. Given in full, the CDR3 is CASSYPGLRPGEKLFF.

The sample holds many counts of this clone. The read finishes 3 residues shy of the CDR3 end, and the germline J gene is used to complete it. J is TRBJ1-1 and V is TRBV5-1, with a tentative D call TRBD1 (5 bases). The V gene lost 0 bases and the J gene lost 4 bases, with 7 bases spanning the gap. Germline CDR1 SGHRS, CDR2 YFSETQ. The CDR3 is 13 residues long. CDR3 protein: CASSLEQGTEAFF. The sequenced part of the CDR3 DNA is TGCGCCAGCAGCTTGGAGCAGGGCACTGAA.

This clone was recorded many times. The missing CDR3 end, 3 residues past where the read stops, is filled in from the germline J gene. The rearrangement joins TRBV5-1 to TRBJ2-1, with 13 positions matching TRBD2. This CDR3 contains 18 residues. Looked up from germline, CDR1 is SGHRS and CDR2 is YFSETQ. Trimming removed 0 bases from V and 2 bases from J; junction bases left unmatched: 5. Incomplete CDR3 DNA: TGCGCCAGCAGCTTGGATGGACTAGCGGGGGCCCCCTACAATGAG. Encoded protein: CASSLDGLAGAPYNE. From start to end, the CDR3 is CASSLDGLAGAPYNEQFF.

This clone appeared many times. With the read ending 3 residues before the CDR3 end, the germline J gene is used to fill in that end. This chain uses TRBV6-2 or TRBV6-3 with TRBJ2-7; 7 bases fit TRBD2. V lost 0 bases and J lost 3; bases outside the gene matches: 2. There are 14 residues in the CDR3. Per the germline V gene, CDR1 is MNHEY and CDR2 is SVGEGT. The covered CDR3 bases are TGTGCCAGCAGTTACTCGTCTAGCGGCTACGAG. It codes for CASSYSSSGYE. From start to end, the CDR3 is CASSYSSSGYEQYF.

Ten or more counts support this clone. The CDR3 end lies 3 residues beyond the end of the read and is filled in from the germline J gene. This rearrangement joins TRBV20-1 to TRBJ1-2; 7 bases line up with TRBD1. CDR1 is DFQATT, CDR2 SNEGSKA, per germline (reference sequence). This CDR3 contains 14 residues. The DNA read from the CDR3 is TGCAGTGCTAGGACCGTGGGACAGTCGGGGGGC. Encoded protein: CSARTVGQSGG. The full CDR3 is CSARTVGQSGGYTF.

This clone was observed many times. With the read ending 3 residues before the CDR3 end, the germline J gene is used to fill in that end. The gene calls are TRBV4-2 and TRBJ2-1; TRBD2 matches at 8 bases. The length of the CDR3 is 16 residues. CDR1 and CDR2 from the germline V gene are LGHNA and YNFKEQ. Germline trimming cut 0 bases from V and 4 bases from J; bases unmatched to any gene: 5. The CDR3 is CASSQDWSSGYNEQFF. The part of the CDR3 DNA that was read is TGTGCCAGCAGCCAAGATTGGTCTAGCGGGTACAATGAG.

This clone has ten or more counts. The read stops 3 residues short of the end of the CDR3; the missing end is completed from the germline J gene. The chain combines TRBV4-2 with TRBJ1-4; 9 nucleotides align to TRBD1. Unmatched junction bases numbered 1, after V lost 0 bases and J lost 2 bases. The CDR3 has 16 amino acids. Germline CDR1 is LGHNA and CDR2 is YNFKEQ. The CDR3 bases that were read are TGTGCCAGCAGCCAAGAAGGACAGGGGACTAATGAAAAA. It is translated as CASSQEGQGTNEK. The full-length CDR3 reads as CASSQEGQGTNEKLFF.

This clone was detected many times. The read halts 3 residues ahead of the CDR3 end, with the missing end drawn from the germline J gene. This chain joins TRBV4-1 and TRBJ1-1, with 7 bases identical to TRBD1. The V segment lost 5 bases and the J segment 1 base; nucleotides outside the gene matches: 7. This CDR3 comprises 15 residues. The germline gives CDR1 MGHRA, CDR2 YSYEKL. CDR3 in amino acids: CASSTTGAENTEAFF. The covered CDR3 bases are TGCGCCAGCAGCACTACAGGGGCCGAGAACACTGAA.

There are many counts of this clone. The missing CDR3 end, 3 residues past where the read stops, is filled in from the germline J gene. V and J are TRBV18 and TRBJ2-5; 12 positions agree with TRBD1. J gave up 4 bases and V 5 bases, and 8 bases lay outside the gene matches. This CDR3 has 16 residues. CDR1 and CDR2 (germline): KGHSH, LQKENI. The CDR3 sequence: CASSTTGQGAGETQYF. The sequenced CDR3 bases are TGTGCCAGCTCAACAACGGGACAGGGGGCCGGAGAGACC.

This clone was counted many times. Sequencing ends 3 residues short of the CDR3 end; the germline J gene provides the rest. The chain uses TRBV6-1 and TRBJ1-5, with TRBD1 matching over 9 bases. CDR1 and CDR2 from the germline V gene are MNHNS and SASEGT. The trim removed 3 bases at V and 4 bases at J, leaving 4 bases unmatched. This CDR3 has 15 amino acids. This chain's CDR3 is CASSDGTGRNQPQHF. The CDR3 DNA, read in part, is TGTGCCAGCAGTGACGGGACAGGGAGGAATCAGCCC.

About this clone: The observed sequence ends 3 residues before the CDR3 terminus, with the missing tail filled in from the germline J gene. The V call is TRBV5-1, the J call TRBJ2-1; the match to TRBD2 covers 8 bases. The CDR3 covers 15 residues. CDR1 and CDR2 (germline): SGHRS, YFSETQ. V lost 2 bases and J lost 4; bases outside the gene matches: 5. CDR3 sequence: CASSFGLADYNEQFF. The CDR3 DNA, read in part, is TGCGCCAGCAGCTTCGGACTAGCAGATTACAATGAG.

At least ten counts were recorded for this clone. The read terminates 3 residues before the CDR3 end, so the remaining end is supplied by the germline J gene. V gene TRBV20-1 combines with J gene TRBJ1-1; 11 bases map to TRBD1. V shed 2 bases, J shed 7 bases, and the junction held 9 bases outside the gene matches. The CDR3 covers 15 residues. CDR1 DFQATT and CDR2 SNEGSKA come from the germline V gene (reference sequence). This CDR3 is CSARTGTGGLREAFF. CDR3 bases read: TGCAGTGCTAGAACCGGGACAGGGGGGTTGCGTGAA.

This clone is medium-sized in the sample. The CDR3 end falls 3 residues outside the read, so it is completed with the germline J gene. The gene calls are TRBV4-1 and TRBJ2-2, with TRBD2 matching over 9 bases. V lost 8 bases, J lost 5 bases, and 18 bases stayed unmatched. Looked up from germline, CDR1 is MGHRA and CDR2 is YSYEKL. This CDR3 has 18 amino acids. The covered CDR3 bases are TGCGCCAGCCGGGAGCTAGGGCTAGCGGGAAAAGGGACCGGGGAG. Its protein is CASRELGLAGKGTGE. The complete CDR3 sequence is CASRELGLAGKGTGELFF.

This clone was detected ten times or more. The read ends 3 residues shy of where the CDR3 ends; the end is completed using the germline J gene. The rearrangement joins TRBV4-1 to TRBJ1-2; D is unclear. Germline V lookup: CDR1 MGHRA, CDR2 YSYEKL. V lost 4 bases to trimming and J lost 6 bases, with 12 bases between them. The CDR3 contains 13 residues. The sequenced part of the CDR3 DNA is TGCGCCAGCAGCCCCCCCCTACGGGATGGC. Translating gives CASSPPLRDG. The whole CDR3 sequence is CASSPPLRDGYTF.

The table lists this clone with many counts. CDR3 DNA (partial): TGTGCCAGCAGCCCTCAGACTAGCGGGGGTTACGAG. This codes for CASSPQTSGGYE. The entire CDR3 is CASSPQTSGGYEQYF. The chain has TRBV7-2 and TRBJ2-7, with 12 bases aligning to TRBD2. The DNA ends 3 residues before the CDR3 does, and the rest of the CDR3 is filled in from the germline J gene. Trimming took 5 bases from V and 4 from J; bases not matched to a gene: 6. CDR3 length: 15 amino acids. CDR1 SGHTA and CDR2 FQGNSA come from the germline V gene.

This clone was counted ten times or more. Incomplete CDR3 DNA: TGTGCCATCAGTGACTTGGGACAGACCTATGGC. Protein product: CAISDLGQTYG. The CDR3, in full, reads CAISDLGQTYGYTF. V is TRBV10-3 and J is TRBJ1-2; TRBD1 matches 7 bases. The CDR3 goes on 3 residues after the read ends, and that part is filled in from the germline J gene. Germline CDR1 ENHRY, CDR2 SYGVKD. This CDR3 has 14 residues. V was clipped by 3 bases and J by 4 bases; unmatched bases: 5.

This clone was observed many times. The read gets to within 3 residues of the CDR3 end, and the germline J gene fills in the rest. The V gene is TRBV19, the J gene TRBJ2-1, with TRBD2 matching over 10 bases. Germline V CDR1 and CDR2: LNHDA, SQIVND (reference sequence). This CDR3 spans 14 amino acids. J gave up 8 bases and V 7 bases, and 8 bases lay outside the gene matches. The DNA read from the CDR3 is TGTGCCAGTAAAGAATCACTAGCGGGATATGAG. Its translation is CASKESLAGYE. The whole CDR3 reads CASKESLAGYEQFF. The full variable domain, rest sourced from reference TRBV19 and TRBJ2-1, is DGGITQSPKYLFRKEGQNVTLSCEQNLNHDAMYWYRQDPGQGLRLIYYSQIVNDFQKGDIAEGYSVSREKKESFPLTVTSAQKNPTAFYLCASKESLAGYEQFFGPGTRLTVL.

This clone was counted ten times or more. The DNA ends 3 residues before the CDR3 does, and the rest of the CDR3 is filled in from the germline J gene. This rearrangement joins TRBV12-3 or TRBV12-4 to TRBJ1-1, with D uncertain. Trimming pared 5 bases from V and 5 bases from J, leaving 15 bases between. The CDR3 is 14 residues long. The sequenced part of the CDR3 DNA is TGTGCCAGCAGTCAGGTCCTTAAAGGAACTGAA. Translation: CASSQVLKGTE. The whole CDR3 is CASSQVLKGTEAFF.

This clone was picked up many times. A junction boundary mismatches the germline segment, possibly from a read error. The read stops 3 residues short of the end of the CDR3; the missing end is completed from the germline J gene. The chain couples TRBV4-2 to TRBJ1-4, with a tentative D call TRBD1 (5 bases). The CDR3 runs to 13 residues. CDR1 is LGHNA and CDR2 is YNFKEQ in the germline V gene. CDR3 sequence reads: CASSQDGAGKLFF. The sequenced CDR3 bases are TGCGCCAGCAGCCAAGATGGGGCGGGGAAA.

This clone has at least ten counts. The sequence runs out 3 residues before the end of the CDR3; the remainder is reconstructed from the germline J gene. V usage is TRBV7-2 and J usage is TRBJ1-1; 8 bases map to TRBD1. V trimming: 5 bases; J trimming: 4 bases; junction bases outside the gene matches: 9. Germline V gene sequence: CDR1 SGHTA, CDR2 FQGNSA. This CDR3 has 15 amino acids. The CDR3 reads CASSPYLTGGTEAFF. CDR3 bases read: TGTGCCAGCAGCCCCTATCTAACAGGGGGCACTGAA. The full variable domain, completed using reference TRBV7-2 and TRBJ1-1, is GAGVSQSPSNKVTEKGKDVELRCDPISGHTALYWYRQSLGQGLEFLIYFQGNSAPDKSGLPSDRFSAERTGGSVSTLTIQRTQQEDSAVYLCASSPYLTGGTEAFFGQGTRLTVV.